This T cell receptor (beta chain) was sequenced for a study of blood T cells in healthy people across ages. Findings of the study overall: Comparison with aged donors showed that long-lived donors had more naive CD4+ cells and higher diversity.

Trimming removed 3 bases from V and 12 bases from J; junction bases left unmatched: 11. CDR1 SGHTA and CDR2 FQGNSA come from the germline V gene. The CDR3 covers 15 residues. For the second PCR, which ran for roughly 6 to 12 cycles, a sample-barcoded 5' primer and a J-beta primer mix were used. TCRdb re-called the 5' RACE reads through MiXCR, storing one row per CDR3 protein. Among about a million distinct CDR3 sequences, 51% were seen once, and the ten largest hold about a fifth. Concerning this clonotype itself: Its antigen is as yet unknown.

The TCR sequence derives from a woman aged 55-75 years in good health. The specimen sequenced was blood. The chain is built from TRBV7-2 and TRBJ2-1, with 10 bases aligning to TRBD1. The CDR3, as DNA: TGTGCCAGCAGCTTTCCGGGACAGGGGACCGTAGGGCAGTTCTTC. Translation gives CASSFPGQGTVGQFF. Using reference TRBV7-2 and TRBJ2-1 for the parts outside the CDR3, the full variable domain is GAGVSQSPSNKVTEKGKDVELRCDPISGHTALYWYRQSLGQGLEFLIYFQGNSAPDKSGLPSDRFSAERTGGSVSTLTIQRTQQEDSAVYLCASSFPGQGTVGQFFGPGTRLTVL.